The 24 T cell receptor beta chains in this list originate from one sample, sequenced in a study of cytotoxic CD8 clonotypes in ibrutinib-treated CLL. Repertoires were generated with immunoSEQ multiplex PCR, while TCRdb's copy carries only in-frame clones and drops some. In the table there are approximately 45,000 clones, approximately 69% of which are singletons. Sequencing used PBMCs, obtained after 12 months of ibrutinib treatment. These receptors came from a human donor with chronic lymphocytic leukemia.

The genes are TRBV6-5 and TRBJ2-2; 11 positions match TRBD2. Germline loops: CDR1 MNHEY, CDR2 SVGAGI. The ends lost 4 bases at V and 5 bases at J; junction bases unmatched: 3. CDR3 size: 15 residues. The DNA of the CDR3 is TGTGCCAGCAGTTTAGCGGGGGGGCGTACCGGGGAGCTGTTTTTT. Amino acids: CASSLAGGRTGELFF.

The chain links TRBV5-1 to TRBJ2-7; 12 positions match TRBD1. Germline V lookup: CDR1 SGHRS, CDR2 YFSETQ. Unmatched junction bases numbered 3, after V lost 2 bases and J lost 6 bases. The CDR3 is made up of 14 amino acids. The CDR3 nucleotides are TGCGCCAGCAGCTTTGGGACAGGGGGCCCCGAGCAGTACTTC. This sequence encodes CASSFGTGGPEQYF. Based on the CDR3 plus reference TRBV5-1 and TRBJ2-7, the full variable domain is KAGVTQTPRYLIKTRGQQVTLSCSPISGHRSVSWYQQTPGQGLQFLFEYFSETQRNKGNFPGRFSGRQFSNSRSEMNVSTLELGDSALYLCASSFGTGGPEQYFGPGTRLTVT.

This clone was recorded once. The chain is built from TRBV28 and TRBJ1-5, with 7 bases aligning to TRBD1. The germline V gene has CDR1 MDHEN and CDR2 SYDVKM. The CDR3 loop spans 14 amino acids. V lost 3 bases to trimming and J lost 5 bases; unmatched junction nucleotides: 4. The DNA of the CDR3 is TGTGCCAGCAGTTTCGACAGGGAACATCAGCCCCAGCATTTT. Its translation is CASSFDREHQPQHF.

This clone was seen more than once but under ten times. CDR3: CATKSVGFSGSPLHF. The CDR3 DNA reads as TGTGCCACCAAATCAGTCGGTTTTTCTGGGTCACCCCTCCACTTT. V gene TRBV15 combines with J gene TRBJ1-6; D gene uncertain. The V end lost 7 bases, the J end lost 10 bases, and 20 bases lay between the germline ends. Germline V lookup: CDR1 LNHNV, CDR2 YYDKDF (reference sequence). The CDR3 contains 15 residues.

In this sample, this clone turned up once. V and J are TRBV9 and TRBJ2-7, with 12 positions matching TRBD2. Trimming cost V 4 bases and J 3 bases; bases outside gene matches: 5. CDR1 SGDLS and CDR2 YYNGEE come from the germline V gene. There are 15 residues in the CDR3. CDR3 protein: CASSSGTSGYYEQYF. For the CDR3, the DNA is TGTGCCAGCAGCTCAGGGACTAGCGGGTACTACGAGCAGTACTTC.

The V and J genes are TRBV5-1 and TRBJ1-3; D gene unclear. Germline values: CDR1 SGHRS, CDR2 YFSETQ. Trimming left V 0 bases short and J 4 bases short, with 11 bases between. This CDR3 is 15 amino acids long. CDR3 DNA: TGCGCCAGCAGCTTGGGAGGCGTTTTCGGAAACACCATATATTTT. Residues: CASSLGGVFGNTIYF.

The rearrangement links TRBV5-4 to TRBJ2-2, with 8 bases matching TRBD2. The CDR3 is 15 residues long. Trimming at V came to 4 bases and at J to 5 bases, leaving 7 bases not matched to a gene. Per the germline V gene, CDR1 is SGHNT and CDR2 is YYREEE (reference sequence). The CDR3 nucleotides are TGTGCCAGCAGCAGAACTAGCGGACCAACCGGGGAGCTGTTTTTT. Its protein is CASSRTSGPTGELFF.

The CDR3, as DNA: TGTGCCAGCAGTTTACAGGGGGCGCGTGGTGGCTACACCTTC. Protein product: CASSLQGARGGYTF. The rearrangement joins TRBV27 to TRBJ1-2, with 8 nucleotides matching TRBD1. V lost 2 bases, J lost 7 bases, and 6 bases stayed unmatched. The CDR3 contains 14 residues. CDR1 is MNHEY and CDR2 is SMNVEV in the germline V gene (reference sequence).

The chain carries TRBV28 and TRBJ2-7; D is possibly TRBD2 (5 bases). CDR3 length equals 15 residues. Per the germline V gene, CDR1 is MDHEN and CDR2 is SYDVKM. V was shortened by 8 bases and J by 4 bases, with 21 bases between the two germline ends. CDR3 sequence: CASGVLQDLKYEQYF. The CDR3 DNA follows: TGTGCCAGCGGAGTGTTGCAGGACTTAAAGTACGAGCAGTACTTC.

This clone has a single count. Written as DNA, the CDR3 is TGTGCCAGCAGCAAAGAGGTAGTGGAATCCAAAAAACTGTTTTTT. Translation gives CASSKEVVESKKLFF. This chain joins TRBV21-1 and TRBJ1-4. TRBV21-1 is noted as a pseudogene. The CDR3 contains 15 residues.

The rearrangement uses TRBV19 and TRBJ2-5; 10 bases align to TRBD1. The end of the DNA aligns better with TRBJ2-7, so the J call may be wrong. The CDR3 has 14 amino acids. Germline lookup yields CDR1 LNHDA and CDR2 SQIVND (reference sequence). In DNA form, the CDR3 reads TGTGCCAGTAGCAGACAGGGGGCAGGGAACGAGCAGTACTTC. Its translation: CASSRQGAGNEQYF.

J is TRBJ2-5 and V is TRBV9; 8 bases are shared with TRBD2. The length of the CDR3 is 16 residues. Germline V gene sequence: CDR1 SGDLS, CDR2 YYNGEE. V lost 0 bases and J lost 5; bases outside the gene matches: 9. In DNA, the CDR3 is TGTGCCAGCAGCGTAGTTGGCGGGGGGCCTCGGGAGACCCAGTACTTC. It encodes CASSVVGGGPRETQYF.

This chain connects TRBV12-5 to TRBJ2-6; D might be TRBD1 (5 bases). The CDR3 covers 18 residues. Looked up from germline, CDR1 is LGHNT and CDR2 is FRNRAP. Trimming removed 5 bases from V and 5 bases from J, with 22 bases in between. The CDR3 coding sequence is TGTGCTAGTGGTCGCCTGCGTGCAGGACAAAGTCGGGCCAACGTCCTGACTTTC. Protein: CASGRLRAGQSRANVLTF.

The V call is TRBV2, the J call TRBJ1-3, with D uncertain. Germline CDR1 reads SNHLY; CDR2 reads FYNNEI. The CDR3 sequence is 14 residues long. V lost 7 bases, J lost 1 base, and 11 bases lay in between. The CDR3 protein is CASTQEASGNTIYF. Here the CDR3 DNA reads TGTGCCAGCACTCAAGAAGCTTCTGGAAACACCATATATTTT.

CDR3 nucleotides: TGTGCCAGTAGCCAAGACAGGGCGACCGGGGAGCTGTTTTTT. Its protein is CASSQDRATGELFF. The rearrangement uses TRBV19 and TRBJ2-2, with TRBD1 matching 7 bases. The CDR3 has 14 amino acids. Germline loops: CDR1 LNHDA, CDR2 SQIVND (reference sequence). V lost 6 bases, J lost 5 bases, and 6 bases stayed unmatched.

The J gene is TRBJ1-2, the V gene TRBV19, with 8 bases matching TRBD1. Germline CDR1 and CDR2: LNHDA and SQIVND (reference sequence). The CDR3 has 14 residues. The V segment lost 4 bases and the J segment 5 bases; nucleotides outside the gene matches: 6. The CDR3 here is CASSRTGPEYGYTF. The CDR3 nucleotides read TGTGCCAGTAGTAGGACAGGGCCGGAATATGGCTACACCTTC.

This clone was observed a few times. The J gene is TRBJ1-5, the V gene TRBV7-8, with D hard to call. V gave up 1 base and J gave up 9 bases, with 13 bases separating them. Looked up from germline, CDR1 is SGHVS and CDR2 is FQNEAQ. CDR3 size: 14 residues. This chain's CDR3 is CASSLGVGRVPQHF. The CDR3 coding sequence is TGTGCCAGCAGCTTAGGTGTGGGGAGGGTGCCCCAGCATTTT.

This clone was observed a few times. The V and J genes are TRBV11-2 and TRBJ2-1; D unclear. The germline V gene has CDR1 SGHAT and CDR2 FQNNGV. CDR3 length equals 14 residues. V lost 4 bases to trimming and J lost 7 bases, with 14 bases between them. The CDR3 DNA is TGTGCCAGCAGCTCCCCCAGGTTCTGGAATGAGCAGTTCTTC. It codes for CASSSPRFWNEQFF.

This clone was detected a few times. This chain connects TRBV30 to TRBJ2-1, with a weak D call TRBD1 (5 bases). This CDR3 spans 13 amino acids. Per the germline V gene, CDR1 is GTSNPN and CDR2 is SVGIG (reference sequence). V lost 1 base and J lost 5, with 9 bases in between. CDR3 amino acids: CAWSARADNEQFF. CDR3 DNA: TGTGCCTGGAGTGCCAGGGCGGACAATGAGCAGTTCTTC.

This clone was seen a few times. The chain has TRBV5-1 and TRBJ2-3; 11 positions agree with TRBD2. J lost 6 bases, V lost 7 bases, and 10 bases had no gene match. The CDR3 consists of 15 residues. CDR1 is SGHRS and CDR2 is YFSETQ in the germline V gene. This CDR3 reads CASANVAGGPDTQYF. The DNA of the CDR3 is TGCGCCAGCGCAAACGTAGCGGGGGGGCCCGATACGCAGTATTTT.

This clone came up a few times. The CDR3 sequence: CASSYSGSTEAFF. Here the CDR3 DNA reads TGTGCCAGCAGTTACTCCGGCAGCACTGAAGCTTTCTTT. The chain recombines TRBV6-5 with TRBJ1-1; D unclear. The CDR3 spans 13 residues. Trimming took off 0 bases at V and 4 bases at J, with 6 bases between the two ends. Germline CDR1 reads MNHEY; CDR2 reads SVGAGI.

The chain recombines TRBV2 with TRBJ2-5, with 11 bases matching TRBD2. Looked up from germline, CDR1 is SNHLY and CDR2 is FYNNEI. The CDR3 is made up of 13 amino acids. The V gene end was trimmed by 6 bases and the J gene end by 5 bases; junction bases not matched to a gene: 2. The CDR3 DNA is TGTGCCAGCAGCGTAGCGGGGGGGGAGACCCAGTACTTC. Protein: CASSVAGGETQYF.

The chain links TRBV9 to TRBJ1-5, with D perhaps matching TRBD1 (5 bases). Looked up from germline, CDR1 is SGDLS and CDR2 is YYNGEE. The V and J ends lost 0 bases and 6 bases respectively, with 10 bases between them. The CDR3 length is 14 residues. In DNA form, the CDR3 reads TGTGCCAGCAGCGTAGGTGGGGGGGGTCAGCCCCAGCATTTT. Amino acids: CASSVGGGGQPQHF.

Only a few counts were recorded for this clone. The chain uses TRBV5-8 and TRBJ1-5; a weak D match, TRBD1 (5 bases). The germline V gene has CDR1 SGHTS and CDR2 YDEGEE. Trimming left V 2 bases short and J 2 bases short, with 8 bases between. The CDR3 contains 14 residues. The DNA of the CDR3 is TGTGCCAGCAGCTTTTCGGGGGGCAATCAGCCCCAGCATTTT. Protein product: CASSFSGGNQPQHF.